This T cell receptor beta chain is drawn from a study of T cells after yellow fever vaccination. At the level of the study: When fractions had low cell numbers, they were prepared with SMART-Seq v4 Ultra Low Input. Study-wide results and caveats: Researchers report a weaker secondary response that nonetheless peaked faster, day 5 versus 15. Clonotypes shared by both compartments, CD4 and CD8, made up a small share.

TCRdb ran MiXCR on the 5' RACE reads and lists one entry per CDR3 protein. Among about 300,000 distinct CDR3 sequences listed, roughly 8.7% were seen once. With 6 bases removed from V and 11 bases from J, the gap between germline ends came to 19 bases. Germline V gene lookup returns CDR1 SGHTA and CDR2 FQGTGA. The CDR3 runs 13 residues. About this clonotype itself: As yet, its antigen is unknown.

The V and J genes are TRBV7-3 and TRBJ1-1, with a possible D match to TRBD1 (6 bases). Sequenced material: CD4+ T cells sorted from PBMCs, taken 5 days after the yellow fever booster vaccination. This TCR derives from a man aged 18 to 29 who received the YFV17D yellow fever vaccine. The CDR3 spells CASRLGQGSTAFF. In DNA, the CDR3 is TGTGCCAGCAGGCTTGGGCAGGGGTCTACCGCTTTCTTT.